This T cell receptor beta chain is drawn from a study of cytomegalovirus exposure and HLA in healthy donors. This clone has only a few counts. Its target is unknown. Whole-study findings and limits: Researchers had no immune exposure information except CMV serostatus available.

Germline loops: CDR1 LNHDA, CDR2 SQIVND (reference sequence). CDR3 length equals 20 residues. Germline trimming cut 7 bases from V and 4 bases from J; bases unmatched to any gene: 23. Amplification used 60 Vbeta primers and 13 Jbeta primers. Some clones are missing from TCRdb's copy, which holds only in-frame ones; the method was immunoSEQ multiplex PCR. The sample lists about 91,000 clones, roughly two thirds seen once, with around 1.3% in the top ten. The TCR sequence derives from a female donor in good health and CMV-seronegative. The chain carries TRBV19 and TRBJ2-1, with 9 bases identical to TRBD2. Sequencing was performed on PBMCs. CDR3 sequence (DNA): TGTGCCAGTACCCCTTCTCGCGGGGGGGCCTCGCTGATAAATTACAATGAGCAGTTCTTC. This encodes CASTPSRGGASLINYNEQFF.